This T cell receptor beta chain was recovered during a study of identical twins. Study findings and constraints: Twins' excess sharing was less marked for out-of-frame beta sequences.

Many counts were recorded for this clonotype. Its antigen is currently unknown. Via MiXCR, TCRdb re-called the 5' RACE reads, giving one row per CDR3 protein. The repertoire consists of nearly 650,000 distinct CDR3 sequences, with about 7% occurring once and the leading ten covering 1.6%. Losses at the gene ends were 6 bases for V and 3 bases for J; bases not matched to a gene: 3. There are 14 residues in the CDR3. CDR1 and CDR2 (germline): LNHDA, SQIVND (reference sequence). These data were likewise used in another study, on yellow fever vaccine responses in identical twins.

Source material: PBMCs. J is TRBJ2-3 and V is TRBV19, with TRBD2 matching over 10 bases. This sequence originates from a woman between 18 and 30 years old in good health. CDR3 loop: CASSSAGGTDTQYF. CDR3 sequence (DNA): TGTGCCAGTAGCTCAGCGGGGGGGACAGATACGCAGTATTTT.